The 24 T cell receptor beta chains in this list originate from one sample, sequenced in a study of blood T cell repertoires in COVID-19 (dated by TCRdb to 2019 to 2021). Library prep was done by the immunoSEQ multiplex PCR assay. TCRdb mirrors the immuneACCESS table, restricted to in-frame sequences. Some clones are absent from its copies; in checked studies, under half trace to an unresolved V gene, and the reason for the others is unknown. This sample holds about 220,000 clones; 82% were observed only once. The top ten clones comprise approximately 3.6% of the sample. The sequenced sample was PBMCs or T cells enriched from blood (not recorded which). The receptor set was obtained from a woman aged 55-70 years who had recovered from COVID-19.

The chain uses TRBV7-8 and TRBJ1-5, with 7 bases fitting TRBD1. Unmatched junction bases numbered 7, after V lost 5 bases and J lost 6 bases. The germline gives CDR1 SGHVS, CDR2 FQNEAQ. The CDR3 length is 14 residues. CDR3 region: CASSEGAASQPQHF. Written as DNA, the CDR3 is TGTGCCAGCAGCGAGGGGGCAGCGAGTCAGCCCCAGCATTTT. The entire variable domain, with the rest obtained from reference TRBV7-8 and TRBJ1-5, is as follows: GAGVSQSPRYKVAKRGQDVALRCDPISGHVSLFWYQQALGQGPEFLTYFQNEAQLDKSGLPSDRFFAERPEGSVSTLKIQRTQQEDSAVYLCASSEGAASQPQHFGDGTRLSIL.

The gene calls are TRBV7-8 and TRBJ1-2, with TRBD1 matching over 8 bases. CDR1 is SGHVS, CDR2 FQNEAQ, per germline. The CDR3 has 13 amino acids. J gave up 5 bases and V 5 bases, and 4 bases lay outside the gene matches. The CDR3 protein is CASSGDRIYGYTF. For the CDR3, the DNA is TGTGCCAGCAGCGGGGACAGGATTTATGGCTACACCTTC. The whole variable domain, filled in from reference TRBV7-8 and TRBJ1-2, reads GAGVSQSPRYKVAKRGQDVALRCDPISGHVSLFWYQQALGQGPEFLTYFQNEAQLDKSGLPSDRFFAERPEGSVSTLKIQRTQQEDSAVYLCASSGDRIYGYTFGSGTRLTVV.

The rearrangement joins TRBV7-2 to TRBJ1-1; 9 nucleotides match TRBD1. This CDR3 is 15 amino acids long. The V gene's germline CDR1 is SGHTA and CDR2 FQGNSA. V dropped 5 bases and J dropped 6; count of bases not matched to a gene: 10. CDR3: CASSTRQGERAEAFF. The CDR3 bases are TGTGCCAGCAGCACCCGACAGGGGGAGCGCGCTGAAGCTTTCTTT.

The rearrangement uses TRBV29-1 and TRBJ1-2; D call uncertain. V was trimmed by 4 bases and J by 1 base, leaving 7 bases between them. This CDR3 spans 12 amino acids. The V gene's germline CDR1 is SQVTM and CDR2 ANQGSEA. In nucleotides, the CDR3 is TGCAGCGTTGTAGTGATTAACTATGGCTACACCTTC. Its protein product is CSVVVINYGYTF.

The chain combines TRBV30 with TRBJ2-2; 7 bases are a match to TRBD1. Germline assignment: CDR1 GTSNPN and CDR2 SVGIG (reference sequence). This CDR3 contains 15 residues. The trim removed 1 base at V and 6 bases at J, leaving 8 bases unmatched. CDR3 sequence (DNA): TGTGCCTGGAGTGAGGGGGCGCTTAATCCCGGGGAGCTGTTTTTT. Translating gives CAWSEGALNPGELFF.

This chain links TRBV3-1 (or the pseudogene TRBV3-2) with TRBJ2-1; TRBD2 matches at 11 bases. Germline V gives CDR1 LGHDT, CDR2 YNNKEL (reference sequence). V lost 4 bases and J lost 8; bases outside the gene matches: 4. This CDR3 comprises 14 residues. In DNA form, the CDR3 reads TGTGCCAGCAGCCTTGGGACTAGCGGACATGAGCAGTTCTTC. Amino acids: CASSLGTSGHEQFF.

The rearrangement links TRBV19 to TRBJ2-7; D might be TRBD1 (6 bases). Germline lookup yields CDR1 LNHDA and CDR2 SQIVND (reference sequence). The CDR3 loop spans 14 amino acids. The V gene lost 5 bases and the J gene lost 2 bases, with 13 bases spanning the gap. This chain's CDR3 is CASSLRTEPYEQYF. CDR3 DNA: TGTGCCAGTAGTCTGCGGACAGAACCCTACGAGCAGTACTTC.

As for this clone: Additional DNA sequences in this sample encode the identical CDR3. For the CDR3, the DNA is TGTGCCAGTAGTATGCGACAGGGCAACTCACCCCTCCACTTT. This codes for CASSMRQGNSPLHF. V and J are TRBV19 and TRBJ1-6; 7 bases are shared with TRBD1. This CDR3 spans 14 amino acids. CDR1 LNHDA and CDR2 SQIVND come from the germline V gene (reference sequence). The trim removed 3 bases at V and 10 bases at J, leaving 6 bases unmatched.

The chain joins TRBV7-2 to TRBJ2-5; possibly TRBD2 for D (5 bases). V lost 2 bases to trimming and J lost 5 bases, with 12 bases between them. Per the germline V gene, CDR1 is SGHTA and CDR2 is FQGNSA. The CDR3 has 14 amino acids. The CDR3 DNA reads as TGTGCCAGCAGCTTAAAAACGGGGTCGGAGACCCAGTACTTC. Amino acids: CASSLKTGSETQYF.

The chain's CDR3 is CASNPSYRGMDQPQHF. CDR3 nucleotides: TGTGCCAGCAACCCTTCGTACAGGGGAATGGATCAGCCCCAGCATTTT. This rearrangement joins TRBV6-2 or TRBV6-3 to TRBJ1-5; TRBD1 aligns across 7 bases. V dropped 7 bases and J dropped 5; count of bases not matched to a gene: 14. The CDR3 sequence is 16 residues long. CDR1 is MNHEY and CDR2 is SVGEGT in the germline V gene.

The chain links TRBV18 to TRBJ2-3; TRBD1 might be the D (5 bases). This CDR3 comprises 15 residues. Trimming pared 3 bases from V and 0 bases from J, leaving 10 bases between. Germline V CDR1 and CDR2: KGHSH, LQKENI. Written as DNA, the CDR3 is TGTGCCAGCTCACCGACGACAGTTAGCACAGATACGCAGTATTTT. Residues: CASSPTTVSTDTQYF.

J is TRBJ1-1 and V is TRBV27; D is uncertain. V dropped 4 bases and J dropped 1 base, with 10 bases sitting between them. This CDR3 has 14 amino acids. Germline assignment: CDR1 MNHEY and CDR2 SMNVEV (reference sequence). CDR3 protein: CASSSWTGNTEAFF. CDR3 sequence (DNA): TGTGCCAGCAGTTCCTGGACTGGGAACACTGAAGCTTTCTTT.

The rearrangement joins TRBV27 to TRBJ2-7, with 7 positions matching TRBD2. Per the germline V gene, CDR1 is MNHEY and CDR2 is SMNVEV (reference sequence). V lost 6 bases to trimming and J lost 3 bases; unmatched junction nucleotides: 14. This CDR3 comprises 16 residues. DNA for the CDR3: TGTGCCAGCAGCTGGGGAAGCGGGGTCGTTTACTACGAGCAGTACTTC. Protein product: CASSWGSGVVYYEQYF.

V is TRBV15 and J is TRBJ2-7; a weak D match, TRBD1 (5 bases). The V end lost 0 bases, the J end lost 0 bases, and 9 bases lay between the germline ends. This CDR3 comprises 15 residues. Germline V gene sequence: CDR1 LNHNV, CDR2 YYDKDF (reference sequence). Here the CDR3 reads CATSRERGNSYEQYF. CDR3 nucleotide sequence: TGTGCCACCAGCAGAGAAAGGGGCAACTCCTACGAGCAGTACTTC.

The J gene is TRBJ1-6, the V gene TRBV25-1; unclear D gene. CDR3 length: 15 residues. The ends were cut back, 3 bases at V and 4 bases at J, with 10 bases in the middle. Per the germline V gene, CDR1 is MGHDK and CDR2 is SYGVNS. The CDR3 region has the DNA TGTGCCAGCAGTGACCCCACCGAGTATAATTCACCCCTCCACTTT. It encodes CASSDPTEYNSPLHF.

The chain carries TRBV2 and TRBJ2-7, with D perhaps matching TRBD2 (5 bases). The V gene's germline CDR1 is SNHLY and CDR2 FYNNEI. V lost 0 bases and J lost 5, with 14 bases in between. The CDR3 covers 15 residues. The CDR3 DNA is TGTGCCAGCAGTGAAGCGCTTCCTAGCTTAGACGAGCAGTACTTC. This sequence encodes CASSEALPSLDEQYF.

This clone has ten or more counts. V is TRBV15 and J is TRBJ1-5; D is uncertain. The CDR3 has 15 amino acids. Germline CDR1 reads LNHNV; CDR2 reads YYDKDF (reference sequence). V lost 5 bases and J lost 9, with 20 bases in between. Here the CDR3 reads CATSGGRGPGWPQHF. The DNA of the CDR3 is TGTGCCACCAGCGGAGGTCGGGGTCCCGGGTGGCCCCAGCATTTT.

The V and J genes are TRBV2 and TRBJ1-1; no firm D call. V was clipped by 8 bases and J by 1 base, with 20 bases between them. This CDR3 region has 16 residues. Germline-derived CDR1 and CDR2 are SNHLY and FYNNEI. The DNA for the CDR3 is TGTGCCAGCCGGCCCTTCCTTTACAGAGCGAACACTGAAGCTTTCTTT. This sequence encodes CASRPFLYRANTEAFF.

This chain joins TRBV6-2 or TRBV6-3 and TRBJ2-1, with D perhaps matching TRBD1 (6 bases). The CDR3 is 14 residues long. From germline, CDR1 is MNHEY and CDR2 SVGEGT. The V and J ends lost 2 bases and 9 bases respectively, with 14 bases between them. This chain's CDR3 is CASSYQGMVTEQFF. The CDR3 DNA is TGTGCCAGCAGTTACCAGGGGATGGTCACTGAGCAGTTCTTC.

The gene calls are TRBV7-2 and TRBJ2-2; 12 nucleotides match TRBD2. V lost 2 bases to trimming and J lost 7 bases; unmatched junction nucleotides: 5. This CDR3 comprises 16 residues. Per germline, CDR1 SGHTA and CDR2 FQGNSA. This CDR3 reads CASSLRLAGGRGELFF. The CDR3 DNA follows: TGTGCCAGCAGCTTACGGCTAGCGGGAGGGCGCGGGGAGCTGTTTTTT.

The CDR3 loop reads CSVDFAGGKDTQYF. The CDR3 coding sequence is TGCAGCGTTGACTTCGCGGGGGGGAAAGATACGCAGTATTTT. The rearrangement joins TRBV29-1 to TRBJ2-3; the match to TRBD2 covers 9 bases. The CDR3 loop spans 14 amino acids. In germline, CDR1 is SQVTM, CDR2 ANQGSEA. Trimming removed 3 bases from V and 5 bases from J; junction bases left unmatched: 6.

The chain couples TRBV5-4 to TRBJ2-3; weak D call: TRBD2 (5 bases). The CDR3 is 15 residues long. Germline V gene data show CDR1 as SGHNT and CDR2 as YYREEE (reference sequence). V was shortened by 1 base and J by 0 bases, with 9 bases between the two germline ends. The CDR3 region has the DNA TGTGCCAGCAGCTTGACGGCGGGTAGCACAGATACGCAGTATTTT. Translating it yields CASSLTAGSTDTQYF.

The V call is TRBV5-6, the J call TRBJ2-1; 7 nucleotides agree with TRBD2. V dropped 2 bases and J dropped 7; count of bases not matched to a gene: 3. In germline, CDR1 is SGHDT, CDR2 YYEEEE. This CDR3 has 13 residues. The CDR3 DNA reads TGTGCCAGCAGCTTCGCAGCGGGGAATGAGCAGTTCTTC. Encoded protein: CASSFAAGNEQFF.

The rearrangement joins TRBV18 to TRBJ1-5; 7 positions match TRBD1. The trim removed 6 bases at V and 5 bases at J, leaving 13 bases unmatched. The germline V gene encodes CDR1 KGHSH and CDR2 LQKENI. The length of the CDR3 is 16 residues. In nucleotides, the CDR3 is TGTGCCAGCTCTCTACTTTCTACAGGGGCTGATCAGCCCCAGCATTTT. Its translation: CASSLLSTGADQPQHF.